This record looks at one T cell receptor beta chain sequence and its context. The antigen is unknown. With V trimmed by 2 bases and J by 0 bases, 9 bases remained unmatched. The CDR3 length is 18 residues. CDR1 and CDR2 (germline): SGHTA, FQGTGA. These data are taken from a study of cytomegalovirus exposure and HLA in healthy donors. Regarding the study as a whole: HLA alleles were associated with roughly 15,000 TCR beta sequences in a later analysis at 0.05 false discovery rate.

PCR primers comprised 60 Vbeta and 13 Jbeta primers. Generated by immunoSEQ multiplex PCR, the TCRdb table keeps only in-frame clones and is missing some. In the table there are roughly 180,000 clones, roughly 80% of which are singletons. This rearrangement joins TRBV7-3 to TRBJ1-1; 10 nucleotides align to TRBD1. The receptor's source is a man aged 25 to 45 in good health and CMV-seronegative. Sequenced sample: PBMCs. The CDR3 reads CASSLRPGQGRMNTEAFF. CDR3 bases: TGTGCCAGCAGCTTACGTCCGGGACAGGGGCGAATGAACACTGAAGCTTTCTTT. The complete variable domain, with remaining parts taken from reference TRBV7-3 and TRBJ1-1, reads GAGVSQTPSNKVTEKGKYVELRCDPISGHTALYWYRQSLGQGPEFLIYFQGTGAADDSGLPNDRFFAVRPEGSVSTLKIQRTERGDSAVYLCASSLRPGQGRMNTEAFFGQGTRLTVV.